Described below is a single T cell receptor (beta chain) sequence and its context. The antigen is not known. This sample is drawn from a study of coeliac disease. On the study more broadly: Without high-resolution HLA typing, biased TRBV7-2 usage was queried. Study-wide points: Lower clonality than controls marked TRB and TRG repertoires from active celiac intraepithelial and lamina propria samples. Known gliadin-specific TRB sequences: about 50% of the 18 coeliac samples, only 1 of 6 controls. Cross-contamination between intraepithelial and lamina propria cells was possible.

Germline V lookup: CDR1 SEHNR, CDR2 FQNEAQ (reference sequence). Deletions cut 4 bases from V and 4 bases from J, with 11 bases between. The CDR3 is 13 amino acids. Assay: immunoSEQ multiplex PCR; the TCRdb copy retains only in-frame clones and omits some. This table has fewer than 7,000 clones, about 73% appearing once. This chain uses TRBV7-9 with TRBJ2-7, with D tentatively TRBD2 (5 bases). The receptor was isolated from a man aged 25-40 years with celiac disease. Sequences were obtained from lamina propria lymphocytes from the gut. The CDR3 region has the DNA TGTGCCAGCAGCTCGGCGGGTCCTTACGAGCAGTACTTC. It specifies CASSSAGPYEQYF. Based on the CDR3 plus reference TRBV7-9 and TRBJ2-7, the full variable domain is DTGVSQNPRHKITKRGQNVTFRCDPISEHNRLYWYRQTLGQGPEFLTYFQNEAQLEKSRLLSDRFSAERPKGSFSTLEIQRTEQGDSAMYLCASSSAGPYEQYFGPGTRLTVT.